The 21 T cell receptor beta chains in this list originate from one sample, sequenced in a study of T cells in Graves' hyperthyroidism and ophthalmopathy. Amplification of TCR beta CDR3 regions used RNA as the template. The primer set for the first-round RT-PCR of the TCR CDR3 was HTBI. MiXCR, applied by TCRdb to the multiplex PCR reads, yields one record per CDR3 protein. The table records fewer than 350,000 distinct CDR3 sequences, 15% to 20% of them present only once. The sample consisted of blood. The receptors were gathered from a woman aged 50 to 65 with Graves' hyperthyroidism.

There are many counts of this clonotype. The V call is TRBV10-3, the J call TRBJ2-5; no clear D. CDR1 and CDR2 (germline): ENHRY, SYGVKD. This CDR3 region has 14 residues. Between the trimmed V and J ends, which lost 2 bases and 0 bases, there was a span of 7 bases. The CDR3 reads CAISEEGNQETQYF. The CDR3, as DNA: TGTGCCATCAGTGAGGAAGGGAACCAAGAGACCCAGTACTTC.

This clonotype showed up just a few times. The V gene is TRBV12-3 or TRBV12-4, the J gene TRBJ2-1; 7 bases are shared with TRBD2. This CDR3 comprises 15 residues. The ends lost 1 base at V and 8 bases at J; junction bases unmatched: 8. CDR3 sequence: CASSLGGRAVDEQFF. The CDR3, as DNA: TGTGCCAGCAGTTTAGGAGGGAGGGCCGTAGATGAGCAGTTCTTC.

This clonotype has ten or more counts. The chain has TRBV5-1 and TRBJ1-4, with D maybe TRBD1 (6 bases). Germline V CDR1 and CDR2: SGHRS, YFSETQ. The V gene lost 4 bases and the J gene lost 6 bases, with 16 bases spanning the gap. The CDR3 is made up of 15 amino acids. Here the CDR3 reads CASSVKTGGYEKLFF. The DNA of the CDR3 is TGCGCCAGCAGCGTTAAGACAGGAGGGTATGAAAAACTGTTTTTT. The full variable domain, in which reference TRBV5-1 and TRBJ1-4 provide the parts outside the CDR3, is KAGVTQTPRYLIKTRGQQVTLSCSPISGHRSVSWYQQTPGQGLQFLFEYFSETQRNKGNFPGRFSGRQFSNSRSEMNVSTLELGDSALYLCASSVKTGGYEKLFFGSGTQLSVL.

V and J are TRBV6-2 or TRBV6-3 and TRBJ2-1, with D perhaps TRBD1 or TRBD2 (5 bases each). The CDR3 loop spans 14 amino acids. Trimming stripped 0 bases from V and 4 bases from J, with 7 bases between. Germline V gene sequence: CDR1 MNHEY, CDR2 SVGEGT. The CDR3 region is CASSYSGEYNEQFF. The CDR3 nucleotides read TGTGCCAGCAGTTACTCGGGGGAGTACAATGAGCAGTTCTTC.

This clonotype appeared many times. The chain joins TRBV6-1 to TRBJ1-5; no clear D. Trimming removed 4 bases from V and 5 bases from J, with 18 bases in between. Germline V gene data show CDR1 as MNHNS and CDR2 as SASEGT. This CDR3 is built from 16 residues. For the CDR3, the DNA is TGTGCCAGCAGTGTATCGGTTGTGGACCAAGATCAGCCCCAGCATTTT. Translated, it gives CASSVSVVDQDQPQHF.

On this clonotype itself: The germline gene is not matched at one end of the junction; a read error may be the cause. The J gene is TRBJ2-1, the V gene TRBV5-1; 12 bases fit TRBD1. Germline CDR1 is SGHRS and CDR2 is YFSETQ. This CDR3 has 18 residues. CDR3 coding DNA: TGTGCCAGCAGAGCCCGCGGGGGACAGGGGGCGCGATCAAGTGAGCAGTTCTTC. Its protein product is CASRARGGQGARSSEQFF.

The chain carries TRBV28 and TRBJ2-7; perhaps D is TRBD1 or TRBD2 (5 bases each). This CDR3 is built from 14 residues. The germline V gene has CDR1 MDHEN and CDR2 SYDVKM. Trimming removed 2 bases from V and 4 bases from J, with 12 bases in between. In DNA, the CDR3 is TGTGCCAGCAGTTTAGGGGGAGTTACTTACGAGCAGTACGTC. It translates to CASSLGGVTYEQYV.

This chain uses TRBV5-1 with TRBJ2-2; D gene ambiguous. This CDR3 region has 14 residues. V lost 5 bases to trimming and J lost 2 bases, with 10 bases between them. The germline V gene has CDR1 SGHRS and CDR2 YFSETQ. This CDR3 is CASRELLNTGELFF. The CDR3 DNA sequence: TGCGCCAGCAGGGAACTCCTCAACACCGGGGAGCTGTTTTTT.

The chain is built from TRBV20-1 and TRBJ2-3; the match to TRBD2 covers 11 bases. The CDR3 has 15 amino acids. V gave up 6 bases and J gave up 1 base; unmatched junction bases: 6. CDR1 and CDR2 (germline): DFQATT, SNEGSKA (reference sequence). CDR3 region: CSAEGLAAGTDTQYF. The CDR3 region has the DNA TGCAGTGCGGAGGGACTAGCGGCAGGCACAGATACGCAGTATTTT.

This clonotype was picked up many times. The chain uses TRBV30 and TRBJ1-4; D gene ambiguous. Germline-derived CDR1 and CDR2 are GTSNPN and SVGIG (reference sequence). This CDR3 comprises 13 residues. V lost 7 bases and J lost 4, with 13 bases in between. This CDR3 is CAYTGSNNEKLFF. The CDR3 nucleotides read TGTGCCTACACCGGATCCAATAATGAAAAACTGTTTTTT.

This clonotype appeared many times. The CDR3 sequence is CASSSYPPLAEAFF. Written as DNA, the CDR3 is TGTGCCAGCAGTTCATATCCCCCCCTAGCTGAAGCTTTCTTT. The chain joins TRBV27 to TRBJ1-1, with D unclear. The CDR3 totals 14 residues. V was trimmed by 4 bases and J by 6 bases, leaving 15 bases between them. Germline CDR1 and CDR2: MNHEY and SMNVEV (reference sequence).

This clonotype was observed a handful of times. CDR3 protein: CASSLEGGGAGGGTETQYF. The CDR3 DNA is TGTGCCAGCAGCTTAGAGGGGGGGGGAGCGGGGGGGGGGACGGAGACCCAGTACTTC. The chain uses TRBV7-2 and TRBJ2-5, with 10 bases aligning to TRBD2. Germline values: CDR1 SGHTA, CDR2 FQGNSA. The trim removed 1 base at V and 5 bases at J, leaving 16 bases unmatched. The CDR3 is made up of 19 amino acids.

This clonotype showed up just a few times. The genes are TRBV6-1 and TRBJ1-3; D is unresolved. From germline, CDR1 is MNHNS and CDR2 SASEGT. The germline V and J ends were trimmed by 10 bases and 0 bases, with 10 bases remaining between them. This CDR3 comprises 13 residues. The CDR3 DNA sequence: TGTGCCACCCACGCGGTCTCTGGAAACACCATATATTTT. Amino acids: CATHAVSGNTIYF.

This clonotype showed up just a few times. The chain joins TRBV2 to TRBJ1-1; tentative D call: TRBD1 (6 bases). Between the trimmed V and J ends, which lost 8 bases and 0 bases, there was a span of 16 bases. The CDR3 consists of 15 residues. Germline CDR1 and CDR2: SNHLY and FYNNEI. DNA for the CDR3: TGTGCCAGCCACCCGGCGGGGGCCTTGAACACTGAAGCTTTCTTT. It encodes CASHPAGALNTEAFF.

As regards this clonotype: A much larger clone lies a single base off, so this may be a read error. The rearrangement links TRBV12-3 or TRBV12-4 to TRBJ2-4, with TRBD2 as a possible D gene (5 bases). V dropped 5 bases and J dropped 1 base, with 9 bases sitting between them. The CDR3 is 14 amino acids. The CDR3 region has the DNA TGTGCCAGCAGTATGTGGGAGGCCAAAAACATTCAGTACTTC. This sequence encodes CASSMWEAKNIQYF.

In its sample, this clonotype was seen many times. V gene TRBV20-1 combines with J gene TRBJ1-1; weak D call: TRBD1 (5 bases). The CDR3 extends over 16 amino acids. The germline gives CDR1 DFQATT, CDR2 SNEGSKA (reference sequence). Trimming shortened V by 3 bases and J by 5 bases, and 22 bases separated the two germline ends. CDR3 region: CSARPGGPGEVTEAFF. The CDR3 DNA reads TGCAGTGCTAGGCCCGGCGGACCGGGGGAGGTGACTGAAGCTTTCTTT.

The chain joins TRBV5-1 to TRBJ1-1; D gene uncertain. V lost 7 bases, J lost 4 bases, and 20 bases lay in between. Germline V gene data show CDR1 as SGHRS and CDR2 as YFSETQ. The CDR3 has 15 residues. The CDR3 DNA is TGCGCCAGCGGATCCGAGCCGGGCACCATCACTGAAGCTTTCTTT. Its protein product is CASGSEPGTITEAFF. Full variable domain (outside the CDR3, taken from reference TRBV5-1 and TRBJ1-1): KAGVTQTPRYLIKTRGQQVTLSCSPISGHRSVSWYQQTPGQGLQFLFEYFSETQRNKGNFPGRFSGRQFSNSRSEMNVSTLELGDSALYLCASGSEPGTITEAFFGQGTRLTVV.

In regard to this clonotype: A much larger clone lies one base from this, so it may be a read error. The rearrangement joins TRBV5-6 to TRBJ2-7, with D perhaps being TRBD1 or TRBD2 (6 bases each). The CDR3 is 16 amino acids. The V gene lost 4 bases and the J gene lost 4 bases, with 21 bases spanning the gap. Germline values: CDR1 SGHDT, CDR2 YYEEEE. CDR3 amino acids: CASSRGPGANPYEQYF. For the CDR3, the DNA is TGTGCCAGCAGCCGGGGCCCGGGGGCGAACCCTTACGAGCAGTACTTC.

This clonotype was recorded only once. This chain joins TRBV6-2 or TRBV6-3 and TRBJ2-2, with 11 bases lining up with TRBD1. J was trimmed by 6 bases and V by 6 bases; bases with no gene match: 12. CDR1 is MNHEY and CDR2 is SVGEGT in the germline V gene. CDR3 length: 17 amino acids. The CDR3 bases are TGTGCCAGCAGGAGTGGTAGGACAGGGGGCTTCGCCGGGGAGCTGTTTTTT. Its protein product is CASRSGRTGGFAGELFF.

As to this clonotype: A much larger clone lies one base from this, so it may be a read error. The CDR3 DNA is TGTGCCAGCAGCAGGCCTCCCGGGACAGGGTCTGAAAAACTGTTTTTT. Translating it yields CASSRPPGTGSEKLFF. V usage is TRBV28 and J usage is TRBJ1-4, with 9 bases aligning to TRBD1. The CDR3 runs to 16 residues. Trimming cost V 6 bases and J 7 bases; bases outside gene matches: 12. CDR1 and CDR2 from the germline V gene are MDHEN and SYDVKM.

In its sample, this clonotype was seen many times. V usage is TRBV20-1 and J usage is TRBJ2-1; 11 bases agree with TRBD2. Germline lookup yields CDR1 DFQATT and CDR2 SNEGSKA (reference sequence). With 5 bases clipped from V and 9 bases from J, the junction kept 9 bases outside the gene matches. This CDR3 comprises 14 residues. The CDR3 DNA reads TGCAGTGCTGGGAGACTAGCGGGATACGGTGAGCAGTTCTTC. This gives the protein CSAGRLAGYGEQFF.